Described below is a single T cell receptor (beta chain) sequence and its context. This clonotype was seen more than once but under ten times. Its antigen remains undetermined. Per-base quality was not reported, and no clone a single base away is much larger than it. From cysteine to phenylalanine, the CDR3 is 15 amino acids long. Only the CDR3 part of the read is kept: 45 bases, read in frame from the first base. Looking up the germline V gene (reference sequence) yields CDR1 SEHNR and CDR2 FQNEAQ. V and J lose 5 bases and 5 bases, and a span of 18 bases separates them. This sample was included in a study of response to subunit inactivated influenza vaccine (dated by TCRdb to 2016 to 2018). Study-wide context: Deep quantitative T cell receptor repertoire profiling was used in the study to track responses to a trivalent subunit inactivated influenza vaccine.

Overall study results and their limits: According to the authors, only a limited number of new T cells may be recruited by each seasonal influenza vaccination.

Library construction relied on RT-PCR. For sequencing, an Illumina HiSeq 2500 was employed. TCRdb handled the public reads itself, with Q25 trimming in fastp and clone calling in MiXCR, and kept productive beta chains. A single entry per CDR3 protein holds the most common genes and DNA from its merged rows. This sample gives over 150,000 distinct CDR3 sequences in total; around 10% of them show up just once. About a third of the sample is taken by the ten largest. The chain is encoded by TRBV7-9 joined to TRBJ1-1, with a weak D call of TRBD1 (5 bases match). The sequencing here drew on CD8+ T cells sorted from PBMCs, taken less than 30 months after vaccination. The clonotype was recovered from a man between 50 and 75 years old who received an inactivated influenza vaccine. Donor details come from another sample of the same person, matched by shared clones. The CDR3 has the sequence CASSPGGVGGTEAFF. The bases read TGTGCCAGCAGCCCCGGGGGAGTTGGGGGGACTGAAGCTTTCTTT.